This T cell receptor beta chain stems from a study of cytomegalovirus exposure and HLA in healthy donors. General study points: In vitro, three CMV-associated chains proved specific for CMV antigens.

Points on this clone: Its antigen remains unidentified.

In the PCR, 60 Vbeta and 13 Jbeta primers were used. Using immunoSEQ multiplex PCR, the repertoire was profiled, and TCRdb retains in-frame clones only, with some absent. The table records about 160,000 clones, 80% to 85% of them present only once. Sequenced sample: PBMCs. This clonotype was sampled from a male donor in good health and CMV-seropositive.

CDR3 region: CASSAGQGSAGYTF. DNA for the CDR3: TGTGCCAGCAGTGCCGGACAGGGATCCGCTGGCTACACCTTC. V and J are TRBV28 and TRBJ1-2; 8 bases line up with TRBD1. CDR1 and CDR2 from the germline V gene are MDHEN and SYDVKM. After removal of 5 bases from V and 7 bases from J, the junction contained 9 bases not matched to a gene. This CDR3 contains 14 residues.